The 9 T cell receptor beta chains given below trace back to one sample, sequenced in a study of blood T cell repertoires in COVID-19. Clones were read by immunoSEQ multiplex PCR, and TCRdb kept only the in-frame ones, dropping some. The sample includes around 270,000 clones, approximately 83% seen only once; the top ten take 15% to 18%. The sample taken for sequencing was peripheral blood. These receptors were taken from a person aged 65 to 85 with COVID-19, enrolled during active disease.

The chain combines TRBV30 with TRBJ1-6; maybe TRBD1 (5 bases). With 0 bases removed from V and 10 bases from J, the gap between germline ends came to 13 bases. This CDR3 has 14 amino acids. CDR1 is GTSNPN and CDR2 is SVGIG in the germline V gene (reference sequence). The CDR3 DNA sequence: TGTGCCTGGAGTGTACTCCAGGGAAGGTCACCCCTCCACTTT. Protein: CAWSVLQGRSPLHF. The variable domain in full, with the rest retrieved from reference TRBV30 and TRBJ1-6, is SQTIHQWPATLVQPVGSPLSLECTVEGTSNPNLYWYRQAAGRGLQLLFYSVGIGQISSEVPQNLSASRPQDRQFILSSKKLLLSDSGFYLCAWSVLQGRSPLHFGNGTRLTVT.

For the CDR3, the DNA is TGTGCCATCTGGGGAGGGGTGGGACTAGAAGGCAATGAGCAGTTCTTC. Its translation is CAIWGGVGLEGNEQFF. V usage is TRBV10-3 and J usage is TRBJ2-1; 8 positions match TRBD2. The CDR3 is made up of 16 amino acids. CDR1 and CDR2 from the germline V gene are ENHRY and SYGVKD. Trimming at V came to 8 bases and at J to 6 bases, leaving 15 bases not matched to a gene.

Written as DNA, the CDR3 is TGTGCCAGCAGCCGGACTAGTTGGGGCACAGATACGCAGTATTTT. It translates to CASSRTSWGTDTQYF. This chain joins TRBV11-2 and TRBJ2-3; 7 bases map to TRBD2. The CDR3 is made up of 15 amino acids. V lost 5 bases, J lost 1 base, and 6 bases stayed unmatched. Germline V lookup: CDR1 SGHAT, CDR2 FQNNGV. The variable domain in full, with the rest retrieved from reference TRBV11-2 and TRBJ2-3, is EAGVAQSPRYKIIEKRQSVAFWCNPISGHATLYWYQQILGQGPKLLIQFQNNGVVDDSQLPKDRFSAERLKGVDSTLKIQPAKLEDSAVYLCASSRTSWGTDTQYFGPGTRLTVL.

The CDR3 DNA reads as TGCGCCAGCAGCTTGGGTCTAGCAGCCTCTGGAAACACCATATATTTT. Protein sequence: CASSLGLAASGNTIYF. This rearrangement joins TRBV5-1 to TRBJ1-3; D gene ambiguous. The V gene lost 0 bases and the J gene lost 0 bases, with 10 bases spanning the gap. Germline-derived CDR1 and CDR2 are SGHRS and YFSETQ. The CDR3 runs 16 residues.

The CDR3 DNA follows: TGCGCCAGCAGCTCAAAACCACCCAGTCAGGTACGTCAAGAGACCCAGTACTTC. It yields the protein CASSSKPPSQVRQETQYF. The chain couples TRBV5-1 to TRBJ2-5; D gene unclear. With 3 bases removed from V and 2 bases from J, the gap between germline ends came to 23 bases. Germline V gene data show CDR1 as SGHRS and CDR2 as YFSETQ. There are 18 residues in the CDR3.

This chain connects TRBV6-2 or TRBV6-3 to TRBJ2-7; 7 bases match TRBD1. The CDR3 consists of 12 residues. The V segment lost 5 bases and the J segment 7 bases; nucleotides outside the gene matches: 5. Germline V gives CDR1 MNHEY, CDR2 SVGEGT. DNA of the CDR3: TGTGCCAGCAGTCCAGGGGGACGGGAGCAGTACTTC. Protein sequence: CASSPGGREQYF.

The V gene is TRBV7-9, the J gene TRBJ1-6; 10 positions match TRBD1. The germline CDR1 and CDR2 sequences are SEHNR and FQNEAQ (reference sequence). CDR3 length equals 15 residues. The J segment lost 10 bases and the V segment lost 0 bases, leaving 3 bases of the junction unmatched. The CDR3 DNA follows: TGTGCCAGCAGCTTAGCGGACAGGGGGGACTCACCCCTCCACTTT. Translating it yields CASSLADRGDSPLHF.

The chain combines TRBV7-9 with TRBJ2-5; TRBD1 agrees at 9 bases. The CDR3 sequence is 14 residues long. Germline loops: CDR1 SEHNR, CDR2 FQNEAQ (reference sequence). V lost 5 bases to trimming and J lost 7 bases; unmatched junction nucleotides: 8. The CDR3 coding sequence is TGTGCCAGCAGCCAGACAGGGGGTGAAGTGACCCAGTACTTC. This encodes CASSQTGGEVTQYF.

J is TRBJ1-4 and V is TRBV29-1; D is unresolved. Germline V lookup: CDR1 SQVTM, CDR2 ANQGSEA. V gave up 3 bases and J gave up 8 bases, with 13 bases separating them. There are 13 residues in the CDR3. The CDR3 nucleotides are TGCAGCGTTGAGGTATCAGAGGGAGAAAAACTGTTTTTT. Protein: CSVEVSEGEKLFF.